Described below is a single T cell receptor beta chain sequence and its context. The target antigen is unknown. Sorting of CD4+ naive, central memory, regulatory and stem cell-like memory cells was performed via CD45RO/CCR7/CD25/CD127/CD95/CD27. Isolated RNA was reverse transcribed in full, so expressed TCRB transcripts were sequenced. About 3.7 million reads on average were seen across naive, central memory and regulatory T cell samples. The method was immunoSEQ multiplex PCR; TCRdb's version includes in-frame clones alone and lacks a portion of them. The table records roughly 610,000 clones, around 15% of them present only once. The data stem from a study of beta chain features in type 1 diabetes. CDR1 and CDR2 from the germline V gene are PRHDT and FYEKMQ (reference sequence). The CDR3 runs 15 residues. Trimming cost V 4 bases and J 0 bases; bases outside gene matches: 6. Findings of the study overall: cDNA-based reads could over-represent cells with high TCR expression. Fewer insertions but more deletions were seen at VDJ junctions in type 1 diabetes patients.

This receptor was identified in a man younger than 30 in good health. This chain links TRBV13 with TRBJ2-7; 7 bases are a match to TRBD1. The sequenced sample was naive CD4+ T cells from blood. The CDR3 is CASSWSGTVSYEQYF. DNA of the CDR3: TGTGCCAGCAGCTGGTCCGGGACAGTCTCCTACGAGCAGTACTTC.